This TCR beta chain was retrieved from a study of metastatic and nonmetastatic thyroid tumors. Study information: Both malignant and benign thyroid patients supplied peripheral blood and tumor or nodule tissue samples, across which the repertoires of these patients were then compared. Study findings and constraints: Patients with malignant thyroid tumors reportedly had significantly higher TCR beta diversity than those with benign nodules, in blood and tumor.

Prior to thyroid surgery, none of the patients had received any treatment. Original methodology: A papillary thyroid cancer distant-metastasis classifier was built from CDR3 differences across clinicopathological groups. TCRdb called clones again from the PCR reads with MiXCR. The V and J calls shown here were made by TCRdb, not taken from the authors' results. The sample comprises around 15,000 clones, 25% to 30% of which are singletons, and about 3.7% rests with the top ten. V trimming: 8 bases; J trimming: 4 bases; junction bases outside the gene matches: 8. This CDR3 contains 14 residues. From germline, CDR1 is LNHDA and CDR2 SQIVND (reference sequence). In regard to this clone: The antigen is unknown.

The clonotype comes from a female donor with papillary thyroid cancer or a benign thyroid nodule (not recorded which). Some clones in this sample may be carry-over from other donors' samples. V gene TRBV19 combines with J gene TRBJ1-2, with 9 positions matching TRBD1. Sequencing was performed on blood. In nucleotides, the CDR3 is TGTGCCAGTGATGCGACAGGGGGTGGCTATGGCTACACCTTC. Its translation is CASDATGGGYGYTF.